Detailed here is one T cell receptor (beta chain). What this receptor recognizes is not known. No base quality values were provided; no much bigger clone lies one nucleotide off. Other DNA sequences of this sample code for an identical CDR3. The sample comes from a study of cytomegalovirus exposure and HLA in healthy donors (dated by TCRdb to 2016 to 2017). Regarding the research as a whole: An earlier analysis of approximately 550 of the donors reported approximately 270 Gb of sequence data and some 120 million unique TCR beta sequences from around 200 million T cells. An early release that covered about 600 HLA-typed donors contained approximately 300 gigabases of sequencing data and around 80 million unique TCR sequences. The genetic ancestry cluster associated with self-reported Caucasian donors included 65% to 90% of the 350 to 500 genotyped donors. The study aimed to test whether signatures of past pathogen exposure could be identified by cataloging public T cell receptors. The study used immunosequencing to profile the T cell repertoires of several hundred subjects and linked those repertoires to cytomegalovirus serostatus. A separate validation cohort of approximately 120 different subjects was used in addition to the roughly 620-subject first cohort. The study combined high-throughput TCR immunosequencing, statistical association of individual TCRs with disease status, and machine learning to predict cytomegalovirus infection status. A later analysis re-analyzed previously published TCR beta repertoires from approximately 700 donors and added high-resolution HLA genotyping to study TCR occurrence patterns. The later analysis used no new phenotypic data to find candidate immune exposures, relying instead on TCR beta sequences and their occurrence across donors. An earlier analysis of 587 of the donors applied high-throughput TCR beta sequencing to assess whether each TCR beta V gene segment acted as functional or pseudogenic. Alongside the repertoire data, information on donor age, sex, ethnicity and CMV serostatus was compiled. A later genetic analysis used genome-wide SNP genotypes for about three fifths of the 666 donors, treating that subset as a discovery cohort. Every discovery cohort repertoire had been produced on one sequencing platform. HLA typing included class I and class II loci at four-digit resolution. The number of donors typed differed by locus, with about 629-630 for A, B, C, DRB1 and DQB1, about 500 for DQA1, approximately 570 for DPA1, and over 400 for DPB1. Several DR-DQ haplotypes were treated as single units for association and clustering because of strong linkage in the cohort. Among some 400 genotyped donors of the cohort, an average of approximately 240,000 unique TCR beta nucleotide sequences was sequenced per donor, of which 15% to 20% were non-productive.

Study-wide findings and limitations: In an earlier analysis of over 550 of the donors, most TCR beta V segments were observed in productive rearrangements about 87% or about 30% of the time, broadly matching IMGT annotations. The 87-base-pair reads could not distinguish some IMGT-functional V segments, including TRBV6-2 and TRBV6-3, so those segments were excluded. In a later analysis, the rate of TCR association differed among HLA loci, with DRB1 alleles having the most associated TCRs and HLA-C alleles having the fewest. Roughly uniform sequencing depth across donors was assumed in presence/absence analyses, although this assumption may not hold. Because some donors lacked HLA typing at each locus, the association tests relied only on the typed subset. Around 16 rarely observed V segments, including chromosome 9 orphons, were excluded from the earlier analysis of about 500 of the donors because counts were too low. CMV serostatus was the only immune exposure information available for the cohort. A further reported finding was that TCR beta sequences accurately predicted the HLA-A and HLA-B alleles for most subjects in the first cohort. In a later analysis, HLA-associated TCR beta chains showed more clonal expansion and lower generation probabilities than non-associated chains that were equally common. Correlated functional status among segregating V segments might reflect linkage disequilibrium, but an unknown experimental factor could not be ruled out. The classifier was reported to diagnose cytomegalovirus status with high specificity and sensitivity in both the original cohort and the validation cohort. According to a later genetic analysis, donors in an Asian-associated ancestry cluster had fewer N-insertions in productive TCRs than the approximately 700-donor mean. A later analysis found that most CMV-associated TCR beta chains appeared HLA-restricted, with HLA associations seemingly driven largely by CMV exposure. While some public TCRs were present in many individuals, most TCR sequences turned up only very rarely across donors. According to a later analysis, parvovirus B19, influenza, CMV and Epstein-Barr virus appeared linked to several top co-occurrence clusters. In a later genetic analysis, a missense DCLRE1C variant was associated with V-gene and J-gene trimming of TCR beta chains, and the association was replicated in an independent cohort. A few of the identified cytomegalovirus-associated TCR beta chains were confirmed in vitro to be specific for cytomegalovirus antigens. The study listed 150 to 200 TCR beta chains as associated with cytomegalovirus. The authors suggested that the approach could potentially be generalized to other disease states and immunological phenotypes. A cluster of highly shared sequence variants was judged likely to represent a technical artifact of the sequencing pipeline. Assigning TCR associations to individual alleles was difficult when HLA alleles, especially DR and DQ, strongly co-occurred. Specific HLA alleles were associated with 16,951 TCR beta sequences at a false discovery rate of 0.05 in a later analysis. This cohort had only TCR beta chains sequenced, and the lack of alpha or paired-chain data limited which features could be detected.

Libraries were built with the immunoSEQ multiplex PCR assay. The multiplex PCR relied on a mix of 60 forward primers for TCR Vbeta segments and 13 reverse primers for TCR Jbeta segments. Amplification of the CDR3 region of rearranged TCR beta genes was performed with a multiplex PCR assay on genomic DNA. The Illumina HiSeq System was used to sequence the amplified TCR beta libraries as 87-base-pair reads. From the authors' description of their analysis: A later analysis counted approximately 74 million unique TCR beta chains across the 550 to 700 repertoires, and approximately 11 million of these chains were shared by at least two donors. Raw reads were error-corrected and collapsed into unique sequences by a nearest-neighbor algorithm in which closely related sequences were merged to remove PCR and sequencing errors. Alignment of CDR3 sequences to IMGT reference sequences was used to assign V, D and J gene segments. For a sequence to be retained, a match of at least six nucleotides to both a V gene segment and a J gene segment was required. Rearrangements were called productive when the CDR3 lacked stop codons and stayed in frame with V and J; all others were non-productive. CDR3 was defined by IMGT convention, running from the second conserved V-encoded cysteine to the conserved J-encoded phenylalanine. The earlier analysis of some 540 of the donors excluded any sequence lacking an unambiguous match to a single V gene segment. An earlier analysis of 587 of the donors called V segments functional above 56.7% productive rearrangements and segregating when the between-donor standard deviation exceeded 5%. A statistical classification framework was developed to diagnose cytomegalovirus status using the catalog of TCR beta chain sequences. A later analysis assigned V and J genes by comparing TCR nucleotide sequences with IMGT/GENE-DB human TR gene sequences. In a later analysis, CDR3 sequences and most-parsimonious VDJ recombination scenarios were assigned using the TCRdist pipeline. In a later analysis, every TCR beta chain was defined by the combination of its CDR3 amino acid sequence and its V-gene family, and reads without a unique V-gene family were dropped. A later analysis removed several hundred highly shared, low-generation-probability nucleotide sequences to deal with suspected cross-contamination and a sequencing artifact. For each public chain, a later analysis derived a clonal expansion index from normalized ranks of inferred template counts within each repertoire. In a later analysis, generation probabilities were computed using a VDJ recombination model fitted to out-of-frame rearrangements, and the results were checked against IGoR. In a later analysis, TCR-TCR, TCR-HLA and TCR-CMV co-occurrence was scored with hypergeometric tests, and a repertoire-size bias correction was applied to TCR pairs. To estimate false discovery rates, a later analysis permuted the HLA or CMV assignments 20 times. In a later analysis, co-occurring TCRs were grouped using DBSCAN, and TCRdist sequence similarity was added for clustering within HLA-allele-positive subsets. Repertoires with fewer than 30,000 or more than 120,000 public chains, plus five repertoires with anomalous nucleotide sharing, were excluded from co-occurrence clustering. This immuneACCESS table, as held by TCRdb, lists in-frame sequences with V and J called but not all clones. Of the missing ones, under half trace to an unresolved V gene in checked studies; the others have no known cause. That table is the source of V, J and clone size, and D and trimming were worked out from the DNA. The table for this sample lists around 200,000 clones; more than 80% of them were counted only once. The top ten clonotypes cover about 0.63% of the sample.

Trimming takes 3 bases off V and 4 bases off J; junction bases not matched to a gene: 7. The CDR3 starts with the cysteine, ends with the phenylalanine, and has 16 residues. The DNA shown is the 48-base CDR3, in frame from base 1. The germline V gene supplies CDR1 MGHRA and CDR2 YSYEKL. The cohort consisted of 650 to 850 healthy bone marrow donors. At the time of sampling, all cohort members were nominally healthy, though unrecorded immune exposures were likely present. The donor tested CMV seronegative and was one of the 352 seronegative cohort members. A peripheral blood sample was collected from each donor, and TCR beta sequencing was performed on peripheral blood mononuclear cells. Genomic DNA extraction from the blood cell samples was performed with the Qiagen DNeasy Blood Extraction Kit.

The chain uses TRBV4-1 and TRBJ2-5; 11 central nucleotides agree with TRBD1. The sequenced sample consisted of PBMCs. The origin of this receptor is a boy between 5 and 17 years old in good health and CMV-seronegative. The DNA sequence is given as TGCGCCAGCAGCCAGGCCGGGACAGGGGGGAGAGAGACCCAGTACTTC. It translates to CASSQAGTGGRETQYF.